The 28 T cell receptor beta chains presented below share a single source sample, sequenced in a study of CD8 T cells in ankylosing spondylitis. General study findings and limits: Made up of fewer than 10 highly homologous variants, a TCR beta motif appeared characteristic of ankylosing spondylitis blood.

No antigen has been identified for these receptors. TCRdb fed the 5' RACE reads into MiXCR, producing one record per CDR3 protein. The sample consists of fewer than 650,000 distinct CDR3 sequences, about an eighth of them appearing once. The sample taken for sequencing was blood, either unsorted or a sorted T cell fraction (not recorded which). The source is a male donor with ankylosing spondylitis.

A few counts support this clonotype. This chain connects TRBV25-1 to TRBJ2-5, with D perhaps TRBD1 or TRBD2 (5 bases each). The germline CDR1 and CDR2 sequences are MGHDK and SYGVNS. The V end lost 2 bases, the J end lost 5 bases, and 15 bases lay between the germline ends. The length of the CDR3 is 15 residues. The CDR3 nucleotides are TGTGCCAGCAGTGAAGGAGGACGGGGCGCGGAGACCCAGTACTTC. Translated, it gives CASSEGGRGAETQYF. Full variable domain (missing parts from reference TRBV25-1 and TRBJ2-5): EADIYQTPRYLVIGTGKKITLECSQTMGHDKMYWYQQDPGMELHLIHYSYGVNSTEKGDLSSESTVSRIRTEHFPLTLESARPSHTSQYLCASSEGGRGAETQYFGPGTRLLVL.

This clonotype was seen repeatedly, ten times or more. The J gene is TRBJ2-1, the V gene TRBV7-6; TRBD2 is a possible D gene (6 bases). The germline gives CDR1 SGHVS, CDR2 FNYEAQ. This CDR3 has 17 amino acids. Trimming left V 8 bases short and J 2 bases short, with 22 bases between. CDR3 nucleotides: TGTGCCAGCGCTGATCCCTGGAGGGCCAGTGCCTACAATGAGCAGTTCTTC. Translating gives CASADPWRASAYNEQFF.

This clonotype turned up a few times. The chain links TRBV11-2 to TRBJ2-1; TRBD2 is a possible D gene (6 bases). The CDR3 consists of 16 residues. Germline V gene data show CDR1 as SGHAT and CDR2 as FQNNGV. V lost 5 bases to trimming and J lost 3 bases, with 17 bases between them. CDR3 DNA sequence: TGTGCCAGCAGCCGTACGCCGGGGGATGGCTACAATGAGCAGTTCTTC. This codes for CASSRTPGDGYNEQFF.

J is TRBJ2-3 and V is TRBV20-1; TRBD2 aligns across 8 bases. J was trimmed by 3 bases and V by 4 bases; bases with no gene match: 12. CDR1 and CDR2 from the germline V gene are DFQATT and SNEGSKA (reference sequence). CDR3 size: 16 residues. The CDR3 DNA reads as TGCAGTGCTAAAGCCGGGGGGGCCCAGCAGACAGATACGCAGTATTTT. This translates into CSAKAGGAQQTDTQYF.

The V and J genes are TRBV20-1 and TRBJ1-5; TRBD1 is a possible D gene (5 bases). The CDR3 runs to 14 residues. Germline CDR1 reads DFQATT; CDR2 reads SNEGSKA (reference sequence). Trimming took 3 bases from V and 3 from J, leaving 12 bases between them. CDR3 nucleotides: TGCAGTGCTAGTTCCCGACAGCTCAATCAGCCCCAGCATTTT. Translated: CSASSRQLNQPQHF.

The chain employs TRBV20-1 and TRBJ2-1, with D possibly matching TRBD2 (5 bases). V gave up 6 bases and J gave up 8 bases, with 20 bases separating them. Germline V gene data show CDR1 as DFQATT and CDR2 as SNEGSKA (reference sequence). The CDR3 has 14 amino acids. In DNA, the CDR3 is TGCAGTGCATGGATACTAGTGAATCGCGATGAGCAGTTCTTC. This gives the protein CSAWILVNRDEQFF.

CDR3: CSASGTGTLLGNTIYF. The DNA of the CDR3 is TGCAGTGCTAGCGGAACAGGGACCCTTTTAGGAAACACCATATATTTT. V and J are TRBV20-1 and TRBJ1-3, with D possibly TRBD1 on 6 matching bases. The V gene lost 3 bases and the J gene lost 4 bases, with 19 bases spanning the gap. This CDR3 comprises 16 residues. From germline, CDR1 is DFQATT and CDR2 SNEGSKA (reference sequence).

This clonotype was seen repeatedly, ten times or more. The V call is TRBV3-1, the J call TRBJ2-1; D is perhaps TRBD1 or TRBD2 (5 bases each). Per germline, CDR1 LGHDT and CDR2 YNNKEL (reference sequence). This CDR3 comprises 13 residues. V dropped 2 bases and J dropped 10 bases, with 12 bases sitting between them. The CDR3 reads CASSQKLEGEQFF. Written as DNA, the CDR3 is TGTGCCAGCAGCCAAAAGCTAGAGGGGGAGCAGTTCTTC.

This CDR3 is CSVEGQITEAFF. The DNA for the CDR3 is TGCAGCGTTGAGGGGCAGATCACTGAAGCTTTCTTT. The gene calls are TRBV29-1 and TRBJ1-1; possible D gene TRBD1, 5 bases. V gave up 3 bases and J gave up 4 bases, with 9 bases separating them. The CDR3 contains 12 residues. Germline assignment: CDR1 SQVTM and CDR2 ANQGSEA. The whole variable domain, filled in from reference TRBV29-1 and TRBJ1-1, reads SAVISQKPSRDICQRGTSLTIQCQVDSQVTMMFWYRQQPGQSLTLIATANQGSEATYESGFVIDKFPISRPNLTFSTLTVSNMSPEDSSIYLCSVEGQITEAFFGQGTRLTVV.

This chain uses TRBV5-6 with TRBJ2-7; D not resolved. Germline CDR1 SGHDT, CDR2 YYEEEE. Deletions cut 1 base from V and 1 base from J, with 15 bases between. This CDR3 comprises 16 residues. CDR3 sequence: CASSLNRAGWSYEQYV. The CDR3 region has the DNA TGTGCCAGCAGCTTGAATCGGGCAGGATGGTCCTACGAGCAGTACGTC.

This clonotype was recorded a few times. The rearrangement joins TRBV20-1 to TRBJ1-4; 7 bases match TRBD1. The CDR3 loop spans 15 amino acids. The ends lost 6 bases at V and 7 bases at J; junction bases unmatched: 14. The germline V gene encodes CDR1 DFQATT and CDR2 SNEGSKA (reference sequence). Written as DNA, the CDR3 is TGCAGTGCCCCAGATAGGAGGGGGCTAAGTGAAAAACTGTTTTTT. This encodes CSAPDRRGLSEKLFF.

This clonotype was observed a single time. The chain has TRBV2 and TRBJ1-5, with 11 positions matching TRBD1. Germline V gives CDR1 SNHLY, CDR2 FYNNEI. The CDR3 contains 18 residues. The trim removed 11 bases at V and 0 bases at J, leaving 15 bases unmatched. Here the CDR3 reads CAFSSGQGARYSNQPQHF. The CDR3 DNA is TGTGCCTTCAGTTCCGGACAGGGGGCGAGATATAGCAATCAGCCCCAGCATTTT.

This clonotype came up a few times. The chain combines TRBV2 with TRBJ2-5, with a tentative D call TRBD2 (5 bases). This CDR3 is built from 12 residues. Germline lookup yields CDR1 SNHLY and CDR2 FYNNEI. Trimming left V 6 bases short and J 2 bases short, with 7 bases between. CDR3 sequence: CASRDSQETQYF. DNA of the CDR3: TGTGCCAGCAGGGACTCTCAAGAGACCCAGTACTTC.

The genes are TRBV20-1 and TRBJ1-5; the D gene is possibly TRBD1 (6 bases). This CDR3 spans 14 amino acids. V was cut by 6 bases and J by 4 bases, with 16 bases left in between. Germline V lookup: CDR1 DFQATT, CDR2 SNEGSKA (reference sequence). This CDR3 reads CSALKGGLNQPQHF. The CDR3 DNA follows: TGCAGTGCCCTCAAGGGGGGGCTGAATCAGCCCCAGCATTTT.

This sequence joins TRBV25-1 and TRBJ1-1; no firm D call. This CDR3 contains 12 residues. Germline V lookup: CDR1 MGHDK, CDR2 SYGVNS. Trimming cost V 6 bases and J 1 base, with 6 bases left between them. The CDR3 reads CASRNQNTEAFF. CDR3 coding DNA: TGTGCCAGCAGAAACCAGAACACTGAAGCTTTCTTT.

This clonotype was counted between two and nine times. CDR3 residues: CASSPSSGVQYF. CDR3 sequence (DNA): TGTGCCAGCAGCCCTTCTAGCGGTGTGCAGTATTTT. The chain links TRBV3-1 to TRBJ2-3; 7 bases agree with TRBD2. V dropped 4 bases and J dropped 11; count of bases not matched to a gene: 6. The CDR3 runs to 12 residues. CDR1 is LGHDT, CDR2 YNNKEL, per germline (reference sequence).

In this sample, this clonotype turned up a few times. The rearrangement joins TRBV4-2 to TRBJ1-5; D not resolved. This CDR3 region has 15 residues. Germline V CDR1 and CDR2: LGHNA, YNFKEQ. Trimming took off 1 base at V and 3 bases at J, with 10 bases between the two ends. The chain's CDR3 is CASSQGADSNQPQHF. The CDR3 DNA is TGTGCCAGCAGCCAAGGGGCCGATTCCAATCAGCCCCAGCATTTT.

The sample holds many counts of this clonotype. The chain joins TRBV6-1 to TRBJ1-4; 9 nucleotides match TRBD1. Germline values: CDR1 MNHNS, CDR2 SASEGT. V was pared by 5 bases and J by 3 bases, with 7 bases of the junction left unmatched. CDR3 length equals 16 residues. CDR3 loop: CASSNTGGSANEKLFF. The CDR3 DNA follows: TGTGCCAGCAGTAATACAGGGGGCTCGGCTAATGAAAAACTGTTTTTT.

This clonotype was counted only a few times. V gene TRBV7-2 combines with J gene TRBJ1-1; D is uncertain. Trimming removed 5 bases from V and 7 bases from J, with 11 bases in between. This CDR3 comprises 12 residues. Germline loops: CDR1 SGHTA, CDR2 FQGNSA. CDR3 sequence (DNA): TGTGCCAGCAGCCTACACCTGGGTGAAGCTTTCTTT. It specifies CASSLHLGEAFF.

The chain joins TRBV20-1 to TRBJ2-1; 9 bases map to TRBD2. The germline CDR1 and CDR2 sequences are DFQATT and SNEGSKA (reference sequence). This CDR3 is 15 amino acids long. V was pared by 1 base and J by 2 bases, with 3 bases of the junction left unmatched. CDR3 sequence: CSARVAGVTYNEQFF. As DNA, the CDR3 is TGCAGTGCTAGAGTAGCGGGAGTCACCTACAATGAGCAGTTCTTC.

This clonotype was detected only a few times. V gene TRBV5-1 combines with J gene TRBJ2-2; no firm D call. The CDR3 is 15 amino acids. Trimming removed 1 base at V and 4 bases at J, with 11 bases between. Looked up from germline, CDR1 is SGHRS and CDR2 is YFSETQ. The CDR3: CASSLQQLGTGELFF. The DNA for the CDR3 is TGCGCCAGCAGCTTGCAACAGTTGGGCACCGGGGAGCTGTTTTTT.

This clonotype was seen only a few times. The rearrangement uses TRBV5-1 and TRBJ2-3, with 7 bases identical to TRBD1. Germline CDR1 reads SGHRS; CDR2 reads YFSETQ. CDR3 size: 14 residues. V was pared by 1 base and J by 5 bases, with 4 bases of the junction left unmatched. The chain's CDR3 is CASSLKGAEDTQYF. The CDR3 DNA sequence: TGCGCCAGCAGCTTGAAGGGGGCTGAAGATACGCAGTATTTT.

The sample holds a few counts of this clonotype. The chain has TRBV5-6 and TRBJ1-5, with 8 bases matching TRBD1. The CDR3 is made up of 16 amino acids. Losses at the gene ends were 3 bases for V and 6 bases for J; bases not matched to a gene: 11. CDR1 SGHDT and CDR2 YYEEEE come from the germline V gene. The CDR3 DNA sequence: TGTGCCAGCAGCTATCGTAGTGGACAGGGTACTCAGCCCCAGCATTTT. It specifies CASSYRSGQGTQPQHF.

V and J are TRBV7-7 and TRBJ2-1; 7 bases align to TRBD2. This CDR3 contains 15 residues. V dropped 5 bases and J dropped 8; count of bases not matched to a gene: 12. CDR1 and CDR2 from the germline V gene are SSHAT and FNYEAQ (reference sequence). In nucleotides, the CDR3 is TGTGCCAGCAGCCCTCTAGGACTAGTGGGCTATGAGCAGTTCTTC. Its translation: CASSPLGLVGYEQFF.

This clonotype was observed a few times. The chain links TRBV20-1 to TRBJ1-4; D gene uncertain. The CDR3 extends over 11 amino acids. Germline CDR1 reads DFQATT; CDR2 reads SNEGSKA (reference sequence). The V end lost 7 bases, the J end lost 8 bases, and 11 bases lay between the germline ends. The CDR3 region is CSGRNGEKLFF. CDR3 nucleotides: TGCAGTGGGCGGAACGGGGAAAAACTGTTTTTT.

Worth noting for this clonotype: The junction does not match germline at one end; this may be a read error. The chain employs TRBV7-8 and TRBJ2-1; TRBD2 matches 7 bases. Germline CDR1 SGHVS, CDR2 FQNEAQ. This CDR3 has 17 residues. CDR3 bases: TGTGCCAGCAGCTTAGTAGGGACTACCCTCTCCCACAATGAGCAGTTCTTC. Translation gives CASSLVGTTLSHNEQFF.

This clonotype has only a few counts. The chain has TRBV20-1 and TRBJ2-1; the D gene could be TRBD1 or TRBD2 (7 bases each). Germline CDR1 is DFQATT and CDR2 is SNEGSKA (reference sequence). This CDR3 has 16 amino acids. V lost 6 bases and J 2 bases, leaving 20 bases between the germline ends. The chain's CDR3 is CSAQGGGSGTYNEQFF. CDR3 coding DNA: TGCAGTGCCCAGGGGGGCGGGAGCGGTACCTACAATGAGCAGTTCTTC.

The J gene is TRBJ2-7, the V gene TRBV7-9; D is perhaps TRBD1 (5 bases). V was cut by 5 bases and J by 3 bases, with 11 bases left in between. Germline V lookup: CDR1 SEHNR, CDR2 FQNEAQ (reference sequence). The CDR3 sequence is 13 residues long. For the CDR3, the DNA is TGTGCCAGCAGCCGAACAGGAAACTACGAGCAGTACTTC. Protein: CASSRTGNYEQYF.